The 27 T cell receptor beta chains below were found in one sample sequenced in a study of T cells in localized non-small cell lung cancer. Profiled with immunoSEQ multiplex PCR; TCRdb holds only in-frame clones, not every one. The sample lists approximately 4,500 clones, under 40% occurring once. The starting material was lung tumor tissue, obtained before any cancer treatment. These receptors all come from an older male donor with stage I lung adenocarcinoma.

CDR3 residues: CASSLTAASYEQYF. The CDR3 DNA sequence: TGCGCCAGCAGCTTGACCGCCGCCTCCTACGAGCAGTACTTC. The genes are TRBV5-1 and TRBJ2-7; D ambiguous. The germline V and J ends were trimmed by 1 base and 0 bases, with 8 bases remaining between them. The V gene's germline CDR1 is SGHRS and CDR2 YFSETQ. The CDR3 consists of 14 residues. Combining the CDR3 with reference TRBV5-1 and TRBJ2-7 gives the whole variable domain KAGVTQTPRYLIKTRGQQVTLSCSPISGHRSVSWYQQTPGQGLQFLFEYFSETQRNKGNFPGRFSGRQFSNSRSEMNVSTLELGDSALYLCASSLTAASYEQYFGPGTRLTVT.

This chain uses TRBV5-1 with TRBJ2-7, with TRBD1 matching 9 bases. Per germline, CDR1 SGHRS and CDR2 YFSETQ. V lost 5 bases to trimming and J lost 2 bases; unmatched junction nucleotides: 11. The CDR3 runs to 16 residues. The CDR3: CASRLNTGTGTYEQYF. The CDR3 DNA follows: TGCGCCAGCAGACTCAATACCGGGACAGGGACCTACGAGCAGTACTTC.

This clone was counted a few times. The chain carries TRBV30 and TRBJ2-7, with D uncertain. CDR1 and CDR2 from the germline V gene are GTSNPN and SVGIG (reference sequence). The CDR3 extends over 11 amino acids. Trimming left V 4 bases short and J 1 base short, with 5 bases between. The CDR3 reads CAWTVSYEQYF. The CDR3, as DNA: TGTGCCTGGACAGTATCCTACGAGCAGTACTTC.

The gene calls are TRBV29-1 and TRBJ2-7; either TRBD1 or TRBD2 may supply D (5 bases each). Germline V CDR1 and CDR2: SQVTM, ANQGSEA. The CDR3 loop spans 14 amino acids. V was clipped by 4 bases and J by 6 bases, with 19 bases between them. Here the CDR3 reads CSVVPPGPLSEQYF. CDR3 nucleotides: TGCAGCGTTGTCCCCCCGGGGCCGCTCTCCGAGCAGTACTTC.

J is TRBJ2-7 and V is TRBV11-3; 10 bases are shared with TRBD1. The germline V gene has CDR1 SGHNT and CDR2 YENEEA. V was clipped by 5 bases and J by 2 bases; unmatched bases: 3. The CDR3 is 14 amino acids. This CDR3 is CASSTGTGAYEQYF. The DNA for the CDR3 is TGTGCCAGCAGCACCGGGACAGGGGCCTACGAGCAGTACTTC.

This clone was recorded a few times. This chain joins TRBV6-8 and TRBJ2-2; 9 bases fit TRBD2. This CDR3 comprises 15 residues. After removal of 10 bases from V and 4 bases from J, the junction contained 10 bases not matched to a gene. The V gene's germline CDR1 is MNHGY and CDR2 SAAAGT. CDR3 nucleotide sequence: TGTGCCACCTCTGGAGCGGGGGGTTCCACCGGGGAGCTGTTTTTT. This encodes CATSGAGGSTGELFF.

The J gene is TRBJ2-7, the V gene TRBV6-8; 10 bases match TRBD1. Losses at the gene ends were 4 bases for V and 3 bases for J; bases not matched to a gene: 12. Germline loops: CDR1 MNHGY, CDR2 SAAAGT. The CDR3 length is 17 residues. The CDR3: CASSSEPRTGGGYEQYF. The CDR3 nucleotides are TGTGCCAGCAGTTCCGAGCCCCGGACAGGGGGTGGCTACGAGCAGTACTTC.

This clone is a singleton in its sample. The chain recombines TRBV19 with TRBJ2-7; 7 positions match TRBD1. The CDR3 sequence is 13 residues long. Germline lookup yields CDR1 LNHDA and CDR2 SQIVND (reference sequence). The trim removed 5 bases at V and 2 bases at J, leaving 3 bases unmatched. The CDR3 region has the DNA TGTGCCAGTAGTGGACAGGAACCCTACGAGCAGTACTTC. Its translation is CASSGQEPYEQYF.

In this sample, this clone is medium-sized (0.01 to 0.1%). The chain links TRBV11-3 to TRBJ2-7; maybe TRBD2 (5 bases). Trimming removed 5 bases from V and 3 bases from J, with 20 bases in between. The germline gives CDR1 SGHNT, CDR2 YENEEA. The CDR3 sequence is 16 residues long. The CDR3 nucleotides read TGTGCCAGCAGCCCTAAGAGGCGGGCCGGACTCTACGAGCAGTACTTC. This gives the protein CASSPKRRAGLYEQYF.

The rearrangement joins TRBV11-3 to TRBJ2-3; 8 nucleotides match TRBD2. Germline values: CDR1 SGHNT, CDR2 YENEEA. The CDR3 contains 15 residues. The ends lost 4 bases at V and 3 bases at J; junction bases unmatched: 6. This chain's CDR3 is CASSSGTRSTDTQYF. Written as DNA, the CDR3 is TGTGCCAGCAGCTCAGGGACTAGATCGACAGATACGCAGTATTTT.

This rearrangement joins TRBV19 to TRBJ2-6; D ambiguous. V lost 3 bases and J 4 bases, leaving 4 bases between the germline ends. The CDR3 contains 13 residues. From germline, CDR1 is LNHDA and CDR2 SQIVND (reference sequence). The CDR3, as DNA: TGTGCCAGTAGTATTGGAGGGGCCAACGTCCTGACTTTC. Translating gives CASSIGGANVLTF.

The chain combines TRBV7-5 with TRBJ1-3; the table's D call TRBD1 went unverified against the DNA. TRBV7-5 is a pseudogene. The CDR3 runs to 15 residues. The CDR3 region has the DNA TGTGCCAGCAGCTTATCGGACAGCTTTGGAAACACCATATATTTT. Its protein product is CASSLSDSFGNTIYF.

The chain links TRBV11-3 to TRBJ2-7; 15 nucleotides agree with TRBD2. Trimming removed 5 bases from V and 0 bases from J; junction bases left unmatched: 14. Germline V gene lookup returns CDR1 SGHNT and CDR2 YENEEA. The CDR3 has 20 amino acids. The CDR3 DNA follows: TGTGCCAGCAGCCAAGCTCGACCTGGACTAGCGGGGGGGATCTCCTACGAGCAGTACTTC. This codes for CASSQARPGLAGGISYEQYF.

The CDR3 DNA reads TGTGCCAGCAGTGAAGCGGACAGCACAGATACGCAGTATTTT. This gives the protein CASSEADSTDTQYF. J is TRBJ2-3 and V is TRBV9, with a tentative D call TRBD2 (5 bases). The V end was cut by 5 bases, the J end by 0 bases, with 10 bases between. This CDR3 has 14 residues. CDR1 and CDR2 (germline): SGDLS, YYNGEE.

This clone was observed once. The genes are TRBV25-1 and TRBJ2-2; D is perhaps TRBD1 or TRBD2 (5 bases each). The CDR3 consists of 13 residues. V gave up 2 bases and J gave up 11 bases, with 12 bases separating them. The germline gives CDR1 MGHDK, CDR2 SYGVNS. In DNA, the CDR3 is TGTGCCAGCAGTGAACGTTTACGGGGCGAGCTGTTTTTT. Amino acid sequence: CASSERLRGELFF.

This clone was counted between two and nine times. J is TRBJ2-7 and V is TRBV5-1; D not resolved. With 0 bases removed from V and 6 bases from J, the gap between germline ends came to 13 bases. This CDR3 is built from 14 residues. Germline CDR1 SGHRS, CDR2 YFSETQ. The CDR3 region has the DNA TGCGCCAGCAGCTTGGGTAGCCTGGACGGCGAGCAGTACTTC. This sequence encodes CASSLGSLDGEQYF.

The chain combines TRBV19 with TRBJ1-1; D remains unclear. V was clipped by 3 bases and J by 5 bases, with 10 bases between them. Germline V gives CDR1 LNHDA, CDR2 SQIVND (reference sequence). The CDR3 loop spans 13 amino acids. The CDR3: CASSIVSGTEAFF. DNA of the CDR3: TGTGCCAGTAGTATTGTGTCGGGGACTGAAGCTTTCTTT.

This chain links TRBV9 with TRBJ2-3; 9 bases map to TRBD1. Germline V gives CDR1 SGDLS, CDR2 YYNGEE. The ends lost 5 bases at V and 3 bases at J; junction bases unmatched: 7. The CDR3 has 15 residues. CDR3 amino acids: CASSSGTGMTDTQYF. CDR3 nucleotide sequence: TGTGCCAGCAGTTCCGGGACAGGGATGACAGATACGCAGTATTTT.

This sequence joins TRBV12-5 and TRBJ2-6, with D possibly called TRBD1 or TRBD2 (6 bases each). From germline, CDR1 is LGHNT and CDR2 FRNRAP. The CDR3 extends over 15 amino acids. This CDR3 is CASTWGATGANVLTF. The CDR3 DNA reads as TGTGCCAGCACTTGGGGGGCCACCGGGGCCAACGTCCTGACTTTC. Supplemented by reference TRBV12-5 and TRBJ2-6, the full variable domain reads DARVTQTPRHKVTEMGQEVTMRCQPILGHNTVFWYRQTMMQGLELLAYFRNRAPLDDSGMPKDRFSAEMPDATLATLKIQPSEPRDSAVYFCASTWGATGANVLTFGAGSRLTVL.

This clone was picked up a small number of times. V is TRBV11-3 and J is TRBJ2-1; tentative D call: TRBD2 (5 bases). V was shortened by 3 bases and J by 9 bases, with 15 bases between the two germline ends. CDR1 and CDR2 from the germline V gene are SGHNT and YENEEA. The CDR3 covers 14 residues. DNA of the CDR3: TGTGCCAGCAGCTTGTATGCGGGTTCTTCTGAGCAGTTCTTC. Translation gives CASSLYAGSSEQFF.

This clone was seen a handful of times. The gene calls are TRBV6-8 and TRBJ1-3; 7 nucleotides line up with TRBD1. Trimming took 4 bases from V and 2 from J; bases not matched to a gene: 11. The germline gives CDR1 MNHGY, CDR2 SAAAGT. The CDR3 has 17 residues. Here the CDR3 DNA reads TGTGCCAGCAGTTCCTCGGGAAGGGGGCTTCCTGGAAACACCATATATTTT. Translating it yields CASSSSGRGLPGNTIYF.

The chain combines TRBV18 with TRBJ1-1; 9 bases map to TRBD1. The CDR3 length is 15 residues. Germline values: CDR1 KGHSH, CDR2 LQKENI. The ends lost 5 bases at V and 5 bases at J; junction bases unmatched: 9. The CDR3 DNA reads TGTGCCAGCTCAGTTACAGGGGGCGGTTGGACTGAAGCTTTCTTT. It encodes CASSVTGGGWTEAFF.

In its sample, this clone was seen a few times. This chain links TRBV6-8 with TRBJ1-4; unclear D gene. Germline lookup yields CDR1 MNHGY and CDR2 SAAAGT. Trimming removed 7 bases from V and 0 bases from J, with 9 bases in between. This CDR3 is built from 14 residues. The DNA for the CDR3 is TGTGCCAGCACTCCGAGTCCAACTAATGAAAAACTGTTTTTT. This gives the protein CASTPSPTNEKLFF.

By share, this clone counts as medium-sized. V and J are TRBV6-8 and TRBJ2-7; D remains unclear. Germline assignment: CDR1 MNHGY and CDR2 SAAAGT. The CDR3 runs 12 residues. V dropped 7 bases and J dropped 0 bases, with 7 bases sitting between them. DNA for the CDR3: TGTGCCAGCAAGGACGGCTCCTACGAGCAGTACTTC. Residues: CASKDGSYEQYF.

This clone is termed medium-sized. The chain combines TRBV6-8 with TRBJ2-7, with 7 bases fitting TRBD1. This CDR3 contains 15 residues. Trimming took 5 bases from V and 1 from J; bases not matched to a gene: 8. Germline loops: CDR1 MNHGY, CDR2 SAAAGT. In nucleotides, the CDR3 is TGTGCCAGCAGTGATGGGACAGTAAGATCCTACGAGCAGTACTTC. It is translated as CASSDGTVRSYEQYF.

This clone appeared a few times. CDR3: CASSQDILGPQPQHF. In nucleotides, the CDR3 is TGCGCCAGCAGCCAAGATATTCTGGGGCCTCAGCCCCAGCATTTT. The chain uses TRBV1 and TRBJ1-5; TRBD1 is the table's D call and was not checked against the DNA. TRBV1 is classified as a pseudogene. This CDR3 has 15 amino acids.

The chain recombines TRBV11-3 with TRBJ2-4; 9 nucleotides agree with TRBD1. CDR1 is SGHNT, CDR2 YENEEA, per germline. V shed 5 bases, J shed 3 bases, and the junction held 5 bases outside the gene matches. The CDR3 runs to 15 residues. DNA of the CDR3: TGTGCCAGCAGCCCTGGGACAGGGCACAAAAACATTCAGTACTTC. Encoded protein: CASSPGTGHKNIQYF.